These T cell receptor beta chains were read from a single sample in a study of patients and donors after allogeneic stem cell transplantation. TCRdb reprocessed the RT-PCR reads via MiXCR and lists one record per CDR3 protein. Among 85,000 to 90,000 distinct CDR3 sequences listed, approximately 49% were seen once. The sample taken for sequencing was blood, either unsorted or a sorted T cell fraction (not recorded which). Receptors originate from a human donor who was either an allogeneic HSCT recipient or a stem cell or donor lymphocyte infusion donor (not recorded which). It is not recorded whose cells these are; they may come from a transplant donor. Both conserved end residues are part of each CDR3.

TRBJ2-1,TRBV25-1,CASTLLGTSGPNEQFF
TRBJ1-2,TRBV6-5,CARDRANYGYTF
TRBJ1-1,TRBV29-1,CSVEDRTAPNTEAFF
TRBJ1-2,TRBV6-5,CASSYDRGSYTF
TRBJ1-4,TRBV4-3,CASSQDPGQPNEKLFF
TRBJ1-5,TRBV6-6,CASSYWADNQPQHF
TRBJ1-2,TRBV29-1,CSGGTDYGYTF
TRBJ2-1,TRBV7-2,CASSLSRGGPSYNEQFF
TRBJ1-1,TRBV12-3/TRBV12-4,CASSSQGFRTEAFF
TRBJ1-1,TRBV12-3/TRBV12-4,CASSLTPGGAETEAFF
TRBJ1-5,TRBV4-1,CASSQDQGAGEPQHF
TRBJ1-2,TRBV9,CASSVGDGGVITF
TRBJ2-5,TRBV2,CASTGTSLRETQYF
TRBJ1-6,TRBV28,CASSTSGGSPFNSPLHF
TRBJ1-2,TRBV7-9,CASSFGDDYGYTF
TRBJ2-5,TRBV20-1,CSASAQGQTQYF
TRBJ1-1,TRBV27,CASSLQGAAFF
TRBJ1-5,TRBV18,CASSLMTGNFVMGNQPQHF
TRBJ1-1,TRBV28,CASSPTRQGRTTEAFF
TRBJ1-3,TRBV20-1,CSARSANTGNTIYF
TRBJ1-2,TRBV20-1,CSANLPTGNYGYTF
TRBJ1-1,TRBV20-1,CSAREIPNTEAFF
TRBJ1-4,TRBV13,CASSSTGSQGKLFF
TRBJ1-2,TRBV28,CASTPPGYGYTF
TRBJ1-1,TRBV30,CAWSVIARATEAFF
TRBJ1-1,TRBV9,CASSVGAGMNTEAFF
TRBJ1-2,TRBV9,CASSDALDGYTF
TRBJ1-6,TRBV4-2,CASSQARGGNSPLHF
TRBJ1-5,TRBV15,CATSRDLVAGKWDQPQHF
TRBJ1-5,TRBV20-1,CSARDPRENQPQHF
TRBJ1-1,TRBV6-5,CASSPIGVNTEAFF
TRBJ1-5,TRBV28,CASSLDSGQPQHF
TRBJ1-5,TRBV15,CATREGWGNQPQHF
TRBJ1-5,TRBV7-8,CASSPEVGAGQPQHF
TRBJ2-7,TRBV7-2,CASSLNSLPYEQYF
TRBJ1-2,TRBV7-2,CASSSLDRRYGYTF
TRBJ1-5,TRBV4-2,CASSQDPGTGVGQPQHF
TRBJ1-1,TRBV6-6,CASLPGQGYTEAFF
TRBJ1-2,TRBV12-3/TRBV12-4,CASRRTGQLGYTF
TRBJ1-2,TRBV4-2,CASSQGGPNYGYTF
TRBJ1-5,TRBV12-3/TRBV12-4,CASEGAAQPQHF
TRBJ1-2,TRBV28,CASRLTVTNYGYTF
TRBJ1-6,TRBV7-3,CASSNTGGPSPLHF
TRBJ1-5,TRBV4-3,CASSQDRSVGNQPQHF
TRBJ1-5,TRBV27,CASSPSPQGNQPQHF
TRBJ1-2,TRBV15,CATSRDLGTYYGYTF
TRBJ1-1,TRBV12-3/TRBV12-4,CASRGTGTMNTEAFF
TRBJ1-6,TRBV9,CASSVEQGRNSPLHF